Each of the 13 T cell receptor beta chains below was sequenced from the same sample in a study of T cells in Graves' hyperthyroidism and ophthalmopathy. Regions amplified from RNA transcripts were the TCR beta CDR3 regions. Initially, a first-round RT-PCR of the TCR CDR3 employed the HTBI primer set. A single record per CDR3 protein comes from TCRdb applying MiXCR to the multiplex PCR reads. This table has fewer than 800,000 distinct CDR3 sequences, over 15% appearing once. The material sequenced was blood. These receptors were collected from a man between 18 and 29 years old with Graves' hyperthyroidism.

This clonotype came up many times. The chain has TRBV7-9 and TRBJ2-1; no clear D. Trimming removed 9 bases at V and 5 bases at J, with 17 bases between. Looked up from germline, CDR1 is SEHNR and CDR2 is FQNEAQ (reference sequence). The CDR3 totals 14 residues. In DNA, the CDR3 is TGTGCCAGTACATCTTCCGGGCCGGACAATGAGCAGTTCTTC. Protein: CASTSSGPDNEQFF.

This clonotype was counted at least ten times. The chain carries TRBV30 and TRBJ2-3; D is ambiguous. Trimming cost V 4 bases and J 10 bases, with 12 bases left between them. Looked up from germline, CDR1 is GTSNPN and CDR2 is SVGIG (reference sequence). The CDR3 covers 11 residues. For the CDR3, the DNA is TGTGCCTGGACTGACCCGTCTTCGCAGTATTTT. Amino acids: CAWTDPSSQYF.

The chain uses TRBV9 and TRBJ2-7, with 12 bases that match TRBD1. Germline V lookup: CDR1 SGDLS, CDR2 YYNGEE. The CDR3 is 16 amino acids. V lost 0 bases and J lost 5; bases outside the gene matches: 6. The CDR3 spells CASSVGPGQGADEQYF. Written as DNA, the CDR3 is TGTGCCAGCAGCGTAGGCCCGGGACAGGGGGCCGACGAGCAGTACTTC.

This clonotype was picked up a small number of times. The chain links TRBV13 to TRBJ2-3; maybe TRBD2 (5 bases). V shed 4 bases and J shed 5 bases, with 16 bases lying between them. CDR3 size: 15 residues. Germline V CDR1 and CDR2: PRHDT, FYEKMQ (reference sequence). CDR3 sequence (DNA): TGTGCCAGCAGCTCCTCTTCGAGGGCACTAGATACGCAGTATTTT. It encodes CASSSSSRALDTQYF.

This clonotype has just a few counts. The chain couples TRBV6-1 to TRBJ1-6; 7 bases are shared with TRBD1. This CDR3 comprises 15 residues. Germline CDR1 is MNHNS and CDR2 is SASEGT. The V and J ends lost 5 bases and 5 bases, in that order; junction bases with no gene match: 6. CDR3 in amino acids: CASSWDSLNNSPLHF. CDR3 nucleotides: TGTGCCAGCAGTTGGGACAGTTTGAATAATTCACCCCTCCACTTT.

This clonotype was recorded at least ten times. This rearrangement joins TRBV7-2 to TRBJ2-1; 7 bases fit TRBD1. The junction had 8 bases not matched to a gene; V was cut back by 5 bases and J by 4 bases. This CDR3 contains 15 residues. The germline V gene encodes CDR1 SGHTA and CDR2 FQGNSA. CDR3 DNA: TGTGCCAGCAGCCAAGTAGGGGGCTTGTACAATGAGCAGTTCTTC. Protein sequence: CASSQVGGLYNEQFF.

This chain joins TRBV13 and TRBJ2-7, with 10 bases fitting TRBD2. CDR3 length: 18 amino acids. V trimming: 5 bases; J trimming: 4 bases; junction bases outside the gene matches: 17. The V gene's germline CDR1 is PRHDT and CDR2 FYEKMQ (reference sequence). This CDR3 reads CASSGFSGRASSAYEQYF. Here the CDR3 DNA reads TGTGCCAGCAGCGGATTCAGCGGGAGGGCCAGCTCGGCGTACGAGCAGTACTTC.

Of note for this clonotype: Mismatch with germline at one junction end may stem from a read error. This chain connects TRBV5-5 to TRBJ2-5; possibly TRBD2 for D (5 bases). Germline V gives CDR1 SGHKS, CDR2 YYEKEE (reference sequence). The CDR3 is 15 residues long. CDR3 DNA sequence: TGTGCCAGCAGCCCGCAGATGAGGGTCCAAGAGACCCAGTGCTTC. Translating it yields CASSPQMRVQETQCF. Together with reference TRBV5-5 and TRBJ2-5, the CDR3 gives the full variable domain: DAGVTQSPTHLIKTRGQQVTLRCSPISGHKSVSWYQQVLGQGPQFIFQYYEKEERGRGNFPDRFSARQFPNYSSELNVNALLLGDSALYLCASSPQMRVQETQCFGPGTRLLVL.

This clonotype appeared many times. The chain joins TRBV12-3 or TRBV12-4 to TRBJ2-1, with TRBD2 matching over 11 bases. The ends lost 6 bases at V and 6 bases at J; junction bases unmatched: 7. CDR3 length: 15 amino acids. CDR3 DNA: TGTGCCAGCAGCGCTCCGGGACTAGCGGTCAATGAGCAGTTCTTC. Translation: CASSAPGLAVNEQFF.

This clonotype was seen ten or more times. This sequence joins TRBV11-2 and TRBJ2-1; 13 bases line up with TRBD2. This CDR3 is built from 16 residues. Germline loops: CDR1 SGHAT, CDR2 FQNNGV. V was clipped by 4 bases and J by 6 bases; unmatched bases: 6. The CDR3 here is CASSYPLAGGPNEQFF. The CDR3, as DNA: TGTGCCAGCAGCTACCCACTAGCGGGAGGGCCCAATGAGCAGTTCTTC.

The sample holds a few counts of this clonotype. The chain carries TRBV10-2 and TRBJ1-2; D is unclear. The V end was cut by 4 bases, the J end by 7 bases, with 13 bases between. Germline values: CDR1 WSHSY, CDR2 SAAADI. The CDR3 loop spans 13 amino acids. CDR3 sequence (DNA): TGCGCCAGCAGTGTTGCCCCCCGGGGTGGCTACACCTTC. This codes for CASSVAPRGGYTF.

V usage is TRBV4-2 and J usage is TRBJ1-1; D unresolved. The CDR3 loop spans 14 amino acids. The V and J ends lost 1 base and 4 bases respectively, with 10 bases between them. Germline V gene lookup returns CDR1 LGHNA and CDR2 YNFKEQ. The chain's CDR3 is CASSQVTLGTEAFF. Written as DNA, the CDR3 is TGTGCCAGCAGCCAAGTTACGCTCGGCACTGAAGCTTTCTTT.

This clonotype was found many times. This chain links TRBV24-1 with TRBJ2-2, with 7 bases that match TRBD1. This CDR3 spans 14 amino acids. The trim removed 9 bases at V and 1 base at J, leaving 4 bases unmatched. Germline values: CDR1 KGHDR, CDR2 SFDVKD. The CDR3 region is CATGRTGNTGELFF. The DNA of the CDR3 is TGTGCCACCGGAAGGACAGGGAACACCGGGGAGCTGTTTTTT.